This T cell receptor beta chain was sequenced during a study of control samples from healthy donors and cancer patients. The length of the CDR3 is 14 residues. From germline, CDR1 is SGHVS and CDR2 FNYEAQ. V dropped 3 bases and J dropped 2 bases, with 7 bases sitting between them. Only in-frame clones appear in the TCRdb table, and some are missing; sequencing was by immunoSEQ multiplex PCR. The sample has roughly 55,000 clones, 80% to 95% seen once; the top ten hold 1.7%. Sequenced material: PBMCs. The chain links TRBV7-6 to TRBJ1-4; D not resolved. This receptor was identified in a man aged 40-55 years with colorectal cancer. The CDR3 here is CASSLRDTNEKLFF. The DNA for the CDR3 is TGTGCCAGCAGCTTGAGAGATACTAATGAAAAACTGTTTTTT.